Following are 3 T cell receptor beta chains from one sample sequenced in a study of vaccination effects on CD4 cells after COVID-19. Culture lasted about nine days before CD4+ T cell isolation. It was two doses of either the BNT162b2 or mRNA-1273 vaccine that participants received. The repertoire was sequenced with immunoSEQ multiplex PCR; TCRdb's copy has only in-frame clones and lacks some. This table has about 57,000 clones, around 84% appearing once. For these receptors, no antigen is known. The sequences come from CD4+ T cells from PBMCs cultured without peptide, collected after COVID-19 vaccination. These receptors all come from a human donor who received a COVID-19 vaccine.

This rearrangement joins TRBV6-2 or TRBV6-3 to TRBJ1-2, with a tentative D call TRBD1 (6 bases). Between the trimmed V and J ends, which lost 2 bases and 4 bases, there was a span of 20 bases. This CDR3 has 17 amino acids. The germline gives CDR1 MNHEY, CDR2 SVGEGT. The CDR3 loop reads CASSYIPGRGTGYGYTF. As DNA, the CDR3 is TGTGCCAGCAGTTACATCCCTGGCAGGGGCACAGGCTATGGCTACACCTTC.

The rearrangement links TRBV19 to TRBJ2-6, with unresolved D. V gave up 4 bases and J gave up 0 bases, with 10 bases separating them. Looked up from germline, CDR1 is LNHDA and CDR2 is SQIVND (reference sequence). The CDR3 consists of 16 residues. The chain's CDR3 is CASSKTTRSGANVLTF. The CDR3 DNA follows: TGTGCCAGTAGTAAGACGACCCGCTCTGGGGCCAACGTCCTGACTTTC.

This clone was counted a single time. J is TRBJ1-2 and V is TRBV28; 8 positions agree with TRBD1. The germline V gene has CDR1 MDHEN and CDR2 SYDVKM. J gave up 3 bases and V 3 bases, and 12 bases lay outside the gene matches. CDR3 length: 17 residues. The DNA for the CDR3 is TGTGCCAGCAGTTTGCTTTCCGACAGGGGTCGACACTATGGCTACACCTTC. Its translation is CASSLLSDRGRHYGYTF.